Each of the 19 T cell receptor beta chains below was sequenced from the same sample in a study of vaccination and CD4 T cells after COVID-19. Treatment given: 10-day PBMC culture with coronavirus spike peptide pools or control peptides (ViraFEST assay). Once obtained from cultured CD4+ T cells, the DNA was sequenced using the Oncomine TCR Beta short-read assay. TCRdb used MiXCR to reprocess the PCR reads, holding one entry per CDR3 protein. The sample includes approximately 2,800 distinct CDR3 sequences, 30% seen only once; the top ten take 60%. The antigens for these receptors are not known. Here the sequenced sample was CD4+ T cells from blood, cultured in vitro, taken after SARS-CoV-2 vaccination. The receptors were sampled from a human donor who had recovered from COVID-19.

In its sample, this clonotype was seen a few times. This chain joins TRBV7-3 and TRBJ2-3; D is uncertain. The CDR3 is made up of 14 amino acids. V lost 5 bases to trimming and J lost 0 bases, with 9 bases between them. Germline V gene lookup returns CDR1 SGHTA and CDR2 FQGTGA. The chain's CDR3 is CASSIGGSTDTQYF. Written as DNA, the CDR3 is TGTGCCAGCAGCATTGGTGGTAGCACAGATACGCAGTATTTT.

The V and J genes are TRBV7-2 and TRBJ2-3, with D unclear. Germline CDR1 SGHTA, CDR2 FQGNSA. The length of the CDR3 is 14 residues. Trimming removed 7 bases from V and 6 bases from J, with 17 bases in between. The CDR3 region is CASNFEGPQDTQYF. CDR3 sequence (DNA): TGTGCCAGCAACTTTGAAGGACCCCAGGATACGCAGTATTTT.

The rearrangement uses TRBV6-1 and TRBJ1-5, with D possibly being TRBD1 (5 bases). V was cut by 5 bases and J by 3 bases, with 14 bases left in between. The CDR3 runs to 15 residues. Germline V gene data show CDR1 as MNHNS and CDR2 as SASEGT. CDR3 bases: TGTGCCAGCAGTCAATCTAAAGGGGTCAATCAGCCCCAGCATTTT. Its translation: CASSQSKGVNQPQHF.

V usage is TRBV25-1 and J usage is TRBJ1-1, with D perhaps TRBD1 (5 bases). In germline, CDR1 is MGHDK, CDR2 SYGVNS. Trimming cost V 4 bases and J 8 bases, with 17 bases left between them. CDR3 length equals 14 residues. CDR3 in amino acids: CASSVEAGRTEAFF. In DNA, the CDR3 is TGTGCCAGCAGTGTGGAGGCAGGGAGGACAGAAGCTTTCTTT.

V and J are TRBV5-6 and TRBJ2-7; 9 nucleotides match TRBD1. Germline V gives CDR1 SGHDT, CDR2 YYEEEE. The V and J ends lost 4 bases and 2 bases, in that order; junction bases with no gene match: 10. This CDR3 contains 16 residues. The CDR3 DNA sequence: TGTGCCAGCAGCCCAACTTCCCGGGACAGGGCCTACGAGCAGTACTTC. Its protein is CASSPTSRDRAYEQYF.

The rearrangement joins TRBV5-1 to TRBJ2-1; 7 bases agree with TRBD1. J was trimmed by 8 bases and V by 0 bases; bases with no gene match: 5. The length of the CDR3 is 14 residues. Germline V gene data show CDR1 as SGHRS and CDR2 as YFSETQ. CDR3 nucleotide sequence: TGCGCCAGCAGCTTGGGGACAGGTGGGGATGAGCAGTTCTTC. Translated, it gives CASSLGTGGDEQFF.

The chain uses TRBV11-3 and TRBJ2-1; a possible D gene is TRBD1 (5 bases). V was clipped by 5 bases and J by 1 base, with 24 bases between them. Looked up from germline, CDR1 is SGHNT and CDR2 is YENEEA. This CDR3 comprises 19 residues. The CDR3 bases are TGTGCCAGCAGCCCGTGGGTAAGTAGGGGCCCAGAATCCTACAATGAGCAGTTCTTC. Its protein is CASSPWVSRGPESYNEQFF.

This clonotype is medium-sized (0.01 to 0.1%). The rearrangement uses TRBV7-2 and TRBJ1-2, with D unclear. Trimming stripped 7 bases from V and 8 bases from J, with 23 bases between. The CDR3 sequence is 15 residues long. From germline, CDR1 is SGHTA and CDR2 FQGNSA. The CDR3: CASTLEPEGVGGYTF. CDR3 DNA: TGTGCCAGCACTTTAGAGCCGGAGGGAGTTGGGGGCTACACCTTC.

Notes on this clonotype: A much larger clonotype is one base distant, so this may be a read error. The rearrangement uses TRBV6-1 and TRBJ2-7; 7 nucleotides line up with TRBD1. This CDR3 is built from 15 residues. Germline V lookup: CDR1 MNHNS, CDR2 SASEGT. CDR3: CTSRRYRGTDYEQYF. The CDR3, as DNA: TGTACCAGCAGGCGCTACAGGGGAACGGACTACGAGCAGTACTTC.

V and J are TRBV20-1 and TRBJ1-2; TRBD1 agrees at 10 bases. The CDR3 is 13 amino acids. After removal of 5 bases from V and 5 bases from J, the junction contained 5 bases not matched to a gene. The germline gives CDR1 DFQATT, CDR2 SNEGSKA (reference sequence). CDR3 region: CSASGTGDYGYTF. The CDR3 nucleotides read TGCAGTGCTTCCGGGACAGGGGATTATGGCTACACCTTC.

Judged by abundance, this clonotype is medium-sized. The chain couples TRBV7-2 to TRBJ2-7; 13 nucleotides match TRBD2. The CDR3 consists of 15 residues. CDR1 SGHTA and CDR2 FQGNSA come from the germline V gene. The trim removed 4 bases at V and 7 bases at J, leaving 7 bases unmatched. The CDR3 region has the DNA TGTGCCAGCAGCTCCGGACTAGCGGGGGACGGGGAGCAGTACTTC. It codes for CASSSGLAGDGEQYF. The variable domain in full, completed from reference TRBV7-2 and TRBJ2-7, reads GAGVSQSPSNKVTEKGKDVELRCDPISGHTALYWYRQSLGQGLEFLIYFQGNSAPDKSGLPSDRFSAERTGGSVSTLTIQRTQQEDSAVYLCASSSGLAGDGEQYFGPGTRLTVT.

The table lists this clonotype with a count of one. The rearrangement joins TRBV4-2 to TRBJ2-7, with D tentatively TRBD1 (6 bases). Germline V gives CDR1 LGHNA, CDR2 YNFKEQ. With 1 base removed from V and 3 bases from J, the gap between germline ends came to 19 bases. There are 17 residues in the CDR3. The CDR3 region has the DNA TGTGCCAGCAGCCAAGCGGTGACCGCGACAGGACTCTACGAGCAGTACTTC. Translated: CASSQAVTATGLYEQYF.

This sequence joins TRBV28 and TRBJ1-1; D is ambiguous. This CDR3 comprises 12 residues. Looked up from germline, CDR1 is MDHEN and CDR2 is SYDVKM. The V gene lost 4 bases and the J gene lost 4 bases, with 7 bases spanning the gap. This CDR3 is CASSSHFTEAFF. The CDR3 DNA is TGTGCCAGCAGTTCCCACTTCACTGAAGCTTTCTTT. The full variable domain, with the rest looked up from reference TRBV28 and TRBJ1-1, is DVKVTQSSRYLVKRTGEKVFLECVQDMDHENMFWYRQDPGLGLRLIYFSYDVKMKEKGDIPEGYSVSREKKERFSLILESASTNQTSMYLCASSSHFTEAFFGQGTRLTVV.

The chain employs TRBV20-1 and TRBJ1-2; D may be TRBD1 (5 bases). The CDR3 has 14 amino acids. Germline assignment: CDR1 DFQATT and CDR2 SNEGSKA (reference sequence). V lost 6 bases and J 0 bases, leaving 14 bases between the germline ends. Here the CDR3 reads CSARDVNTNYGYTF. CDR3 nucleotides: TGCAGTGCCCGGGACGTTAACACTAACTATGGCTACACCTTC.

The sample holds a few counts of this clonotype. The V call is TRBV20-1, the J call TRBJ2-1, with D tentatively TRBD1 or TRBD2 (6 bases each). Germline values: CDR1 DFQATT, CDR2 SNEGSKA (reference sequence). The CDR3 runs to 16 residues. Deletions cut 6 bases from V and 5 bases from J, with 23 bases between. The CDR3, as DNA: TGCAGTGCCCCGAAGGGGGGTCGACCAGGAGACAATGAGCAGTTCTTC. It encodes CSAPKGGRPGDNEQFF.

This rearrangement joins TRBV4-2 to TRBJ2-2; 8 nucleotides align to TRBD2. Unmatched junction bases numbered 7, after V lost 6 bases and J lost 4 bases. Germline V gives CDR1 LGHNA, CDR2 YNFKEQ. CDR3 length: 15 amino acids. CDR3 in DNA: TGTGCCAGCAGTCATACTAGCGGATCCACCGGGGAGCTGTTTTTT. This encodes CASSHTSGSTGELFF.

The V and J genes are TRBV20-1 and TRBJ2-3; TRBD2 aligns across 8 bases. Germline V gives CDR1 DFQATT, CDR2 SNEGSKA (reference sequence). V was clipped by 6 bases and J by 8 bases; unmatched bases: 13. This CDR3 region has 14 residues. The CDR3 loop is CSANPGGLGVTQYF. The CDR3 DNA reads TGCAGTGCCAACCCGGGGGGACTAGGGGTTACGCAGTATTTT.

CDR3 in amino acids: CSARVPPGTSGETQYF. For the CDR3, the DNA is TGCAGTGCTAGAGTCCCTCCCGGGACTAGCGGGGAGACGCAGTATTTT. The rearrangement joins TRBV20-1 to TRBJ2-3; 13 bases agree with TRBD2. V gave up 1 base and J gave up 9 bases; unmatched junction bases: 10. The CDR3 spans 16 residues. In germline, CDR1 is DFQATT, CDR2 SNEGSKA (reference sequence).

This clonotype appeared a few times. The chain carries TRBV7-3 and TRBJ2-3; 7 bases are shared with TRBD2. The CDR3 spans 16 residues. Looked up from germline, CDR1 is SGHTA and CDR2 is FQGTGA. Trimming removed 2 bases from V and 0 bases from J; junction bases left unmatched: 5. CDR3 nucleotide sequence: TGTGCCAGCAGCTTAGTGGGGGGGATTAGCACAGATACGCAGTATTTT. This translates into CASSLVGGISTDTQYF.